Listed below are T cell receptor beta chains from one sample, sequenced in a study of beta chain features in type 1 diabetes. The table came from immunoSEQ multiplex PCR; TCRdb's copy has only in-frame clones and leaves some out. Of under 900,000 clones listed, 15% to 20% are singletons. Sequenced: naive CD4+ T cells from blood. These receptors all come from a woman aged 18-29 years in good health. Each CDR3 is given with its conserved first and last residue. The D gene is left open where the match is weak. Not all rows give a size; the values are once, few, many and, for expanded clones, a class.

clone_size: few
d_call: NA
v_call: TRBV7-8
j_call: TRBJ2-1
cdr3_aa: CASSPYWGRGSNNEQFF

clone_size: few
d_call: NA
v_call: TRBV5-4
j_call: TRBJ2-1
cdr3_aa: CASSPGGFNNEQFF

clone_size: few
d_call: TRBD1
v_call: TRBV29-1
j_call: TRBJ1-4
cdr3_aa: CSARRGGEKLFF

clone_size: NA
d_call: TRBD2
v_call: TRBV9
j_call: TRBJ2-1
cdr3_aa: CASTPAGDNEQFF

clone_size: few
d_call: TRBD1
v_call: TRBV27
j_call: TRBJ2-1
cdr3_aa: CASKGDREQQFF

clone_size: many
d_call: NA
v_call: TRBV14
j_call: TRBJ2-1
cdr3_aa: CASSQGGPYNEQFF

clone_size: NA
d_call: NA
v_call: TRBV9
j_call: TRBJ2-2
cdr3_aa: CASSVALWNTGELFF

clone_size: few
d_call: NA
v_call: TRBV11-1
j_call: TRBJ1-1
cdr3_aa: CASSHDRNTEAFF

clone_size: once
d_call: TRBD1
v_call: TRBV6-5
j_call: TRBJ2-1
cdr3_aa: CASRTGTGFNEQFF

clone_size: few
d_call: TRBD1
v_call: TRBV29-1
j_call: TRBJ2-1
cdr3_aa: CSVEQDRGGEQFF

clone_size: few
d_call: NA
v_call: TRBV7-2
j_call: TRBJ2-1
cdr3_aa: CASSLLASEQFF

clone_size: NA
d_call: NA
v_call: TRBV7-6
j_call: TRBJ2-3
cdr3_aa: CASSLVAGKEGTQYF

clone_size: NA
d_call: NA
v_call: TRBV27
j_call: TRBJ2-5
cdr3_aa: CASSGQSVITQYF

clone_size: NA
d_call: TRBD2
v_call: TRBV7-6
j_call: TRBJ2-1
cdr3_aa: CASNSLAGYNEQFF